This T cell receptor (beta chain) comes out of a study of a mutant IDH1 vaccine in newly diagnosed glioma (dated by TCRdb to the early 2020s). For the study in its entirety: Of the approximately 29 treated patients, 62.5% were male and about 40% were female, and a mean age of around 40 years was recorded. Before enrollment, patients had received standard therapy of radiotherapy alone, temozolomide alone, or radiochemotherapy with temozolomide; most received the combination. Peripheral blood samples were drawn at six visits, namely V03 (baseline), V05, V07, V10, V12 and V13. Longitudinal TCRB deep sequencing was done for 25 treated patients, wherever samples were available for exploratory analyses.

There are 15 amino acids in the CDR3, from cysteine to phenylalanine inclusive. Kept here is only the CDR3 DNA, which spans 45 bases and is read in frame from base 1. Trimmed from V: 1 base; trimmed from J: 3 bases; junction bases lacking a gene match: 0. CDR1 LGHNA and CDR2 YNFKEQ were looked up in the germline V gene. Libraries were prepared through the immunoSEQ multiplex PCR assay. Following the manufacturer's protocol, the hsTCRB Kit was used to amplify rearranged TCR beta chain sequences. TCRB libraries were sequenced on an Illumina MiSeq. In the paper's pipeline: The proprietary platform of the kit vendor was used for demultiplexing, trimming and gene mapping. TCRdb carries this immuneACCESS record with in-frame sequences only. Its versions omit some clonotypes, under half of them owing to an unresolved V gene in the studies checked, with the rest unexplained. The V and J calls and clone size are taken from that table; D and trimming were inferred from the DNA. This sample gives about 88,000 clones in total; over 75% of them show up just once. Of the sample, around 5% is held by the ten largest clones.

This sample's time point label indicates: baseline, week 1 (first vaccination visit). According to the study, the label for this sample's treatment or condition signals: pre-vaccination baseline after standard-of-care therapy. All donors had newly diagnosed IDH1-mutant astrocytomas of WHO grade 3 or 4 that showed loss of nuclear ATRX. The samples were drawn from NOA16, a multicentre, single-arm, open-label phase I trial in Germany that tested a mutant IDH1 peptide vaccine in humans for the first time. Visit V03 blood draws served as the baseline sample for immunogenicity testing. Genomic DNA for TCRB sequencing was isolated from EDTA blood with the DNeasy Blood and Tissue Kit. About this clone itself: Its antigen is currently not known. No much larger clonotype is one base removed from it; base qualities were not supplied.

What the work shows at the level of the full study, not this receptor alone: Selection of PBMC samples for TCRB deep sequencing was based on availability. Vaccine-induced immune responses across multiple MHC alleles were detected in over 85% of patients. According to the authors, sample limitations meant that analyses of patient blood samples could not be reproduced. No apparent relationship was observed between pseudoprogression and alterations in the top peripheral T cell clonotypes detected by TCRB sequencing.

In this chain, TRBV4-2 is recombined with TRBJ2-2, and TRBD1 aligns with 9 junction nucleotides. The sequence was collected from a man between 40 and 49 years old with glioma. Some clones in this sample may be carry-over from other donors' samples. The sample was PBMCs, taken from a glioma patient treated with radiotherapy, temozolomide or both. The sequenced DNA is TGTGCCAGCAGCCAAGGACAGGGGGACACCGGGGAGCTGTTTTTT. This encodes CASSQGQGDTGELFF.